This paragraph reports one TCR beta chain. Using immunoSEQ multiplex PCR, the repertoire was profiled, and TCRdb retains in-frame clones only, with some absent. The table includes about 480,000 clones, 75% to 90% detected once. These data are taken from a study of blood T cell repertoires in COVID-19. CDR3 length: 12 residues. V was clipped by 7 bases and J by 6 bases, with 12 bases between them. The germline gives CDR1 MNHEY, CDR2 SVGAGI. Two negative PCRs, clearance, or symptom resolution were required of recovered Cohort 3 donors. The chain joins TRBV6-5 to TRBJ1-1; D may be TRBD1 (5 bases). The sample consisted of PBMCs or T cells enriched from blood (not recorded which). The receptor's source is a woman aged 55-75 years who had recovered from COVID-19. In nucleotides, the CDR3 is TGTGCCAGCACCCACCGGGGGGCTGAAGCTTTCTTT. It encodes CASTHRGAEAFF.